This TCR beta chain was sequenced for a study of blood T cells in healthy people across ages. This clonotype was counted between two and nine times. Trimming took 2 bases from V and 7 from J; bases not matched to a gene: 13. The germline gives CDR1 SGHDT, CDR2 YYEEEE. This CDR3 spans 16 amino acids. PCR was performed a second time for roughly 7 to 11 cycles using a sample-barcoded 5' primer and a J-beta primer mix. MiXCR was run by TCRdb on the 5' RACE reads, yielding one entry per CDR3 protein. The sample holds under 1,000,000 distinct CDR3 sequences; under 40% are singletons and the top ten take around 13%.

Source material: blood. This TCR was sampled from a man aged 18 to 30 in good health. The chain couples TRBV5-6 to TRBJ2-7; 9 positions agree with TRBD1. CDR3 sequence: CASSFTGGSGYNEQYF. The CDR3 region has the DNA TGTGCCAGCAGCTTTACAGGGGGCAGTGGCTACAATGAGCAGTACTTC. Full variable domain (outside the CDR3, taken from reference TRBV5-6 and TRBJ2-7): DAGVTQSPTHLIKTRGQQVTLRCSPKSGHDTVSWYQQALGQGPQFIFQYYEEEERQRGNFPDRFSGHQFPNYSSELNVNALLLGDSALYLCASSFTGGSGYNEQYFGPGTRLTVT.